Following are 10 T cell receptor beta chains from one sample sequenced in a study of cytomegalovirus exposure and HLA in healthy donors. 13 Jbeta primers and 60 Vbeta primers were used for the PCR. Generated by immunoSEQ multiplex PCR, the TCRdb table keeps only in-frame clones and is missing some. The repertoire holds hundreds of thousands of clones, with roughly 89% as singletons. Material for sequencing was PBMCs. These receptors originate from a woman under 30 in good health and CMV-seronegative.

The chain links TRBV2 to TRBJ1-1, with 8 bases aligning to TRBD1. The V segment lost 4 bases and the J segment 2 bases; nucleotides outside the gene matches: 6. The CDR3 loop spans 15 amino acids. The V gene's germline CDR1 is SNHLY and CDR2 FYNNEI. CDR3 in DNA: TGTGCCAGCAGTGTCGAGGACAGGGTAAACACTGAAGCTTTCTTT. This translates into CASSVEDRVNTEAFF.

The CDR3 sequence: CASSVVDAGAGELFF. The CDR3 DNA follows: TGTGCCAGCAGCGTAGTGGATGCGGGGGCCGGGGAGCTGTTTTTT. V usage is TRBV9 and J usage is TRBJ2-2; 7 bases line up with TRBD2. There are 15 residues in the CDR3. Losses at the gene ends were 0 bases for V and 6 bases for J; bases not matched to a gene: 5. The germline V gene has CDR1 SGDLS and CDR2 YYNGEE.

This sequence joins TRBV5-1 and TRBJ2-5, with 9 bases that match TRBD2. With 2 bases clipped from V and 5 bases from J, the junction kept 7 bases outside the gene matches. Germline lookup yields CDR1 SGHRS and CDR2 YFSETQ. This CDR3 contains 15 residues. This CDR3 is CASSLLAGDGETQYF. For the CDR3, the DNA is TGCGCCAGCAGCTTATTAGCGGGGGATGGTGAGACCCAGTACTTC.

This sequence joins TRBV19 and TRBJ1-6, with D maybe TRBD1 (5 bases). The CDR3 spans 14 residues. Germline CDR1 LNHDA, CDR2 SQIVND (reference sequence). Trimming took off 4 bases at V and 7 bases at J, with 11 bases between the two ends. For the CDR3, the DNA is TGTGCCAGTAGTAACCCGGACACAAATTCACCCCTCCACTTT. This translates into CASSNPDTNSPLHF.

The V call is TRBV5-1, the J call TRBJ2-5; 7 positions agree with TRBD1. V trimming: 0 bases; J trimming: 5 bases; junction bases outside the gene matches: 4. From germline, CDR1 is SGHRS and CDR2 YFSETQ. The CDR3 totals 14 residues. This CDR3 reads CASSLATGTETQYF. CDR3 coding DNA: TGCGCCAGCAGCTTGGCGACAGGGACGGAGACCCAGTACTTC.

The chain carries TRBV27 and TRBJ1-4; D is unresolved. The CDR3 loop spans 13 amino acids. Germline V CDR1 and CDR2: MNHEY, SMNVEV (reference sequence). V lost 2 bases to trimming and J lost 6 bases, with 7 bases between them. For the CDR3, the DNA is TGTGCCAGCAGTTTACGGTTTGATGAAAAACTGTTTTTT. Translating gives CASSLRFDEKLFF.

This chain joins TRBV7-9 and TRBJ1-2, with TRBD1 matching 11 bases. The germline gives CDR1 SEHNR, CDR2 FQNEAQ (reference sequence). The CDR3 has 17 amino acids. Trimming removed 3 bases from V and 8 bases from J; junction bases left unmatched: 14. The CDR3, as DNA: TGTGCCAGCAGCTTTGGGTACGGGACAGGGGGAGTAAAAGGCTACACCTTC. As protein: CASSFGYGTGGVKGYTF.

In nucleotides, the CDR3 is TGTGCCAGCAGCTCCCCAGGGACCGGGGAGCTGTTTTTT. It codes for CASSSPGTGELFF. J is TRBJ2-2 and V is TRBV7-7; the D gene is possibly TRBD1 (5 bases). V lost 4 bases, J lost 5 bases, and 8 bases lay in between. CDR1 SSHAT and CDR2 FNYEAQ come from the germline V gene (reference sequence). This CDR3 contains 13 residues. The complete variable domain, with remaining parts taken from reference TRBV7-7 and TRBJ2-2, reads GAGVSQSPRYKVTKRGQDVTLRCDPISSHATLYWYQQALGQGPEFLTYFNYEAQPDKSGLPSDRFSAERPEGSISTLTIQRTEQRDSAMYRCASSSPGTGELFFGEGSRLTVL.

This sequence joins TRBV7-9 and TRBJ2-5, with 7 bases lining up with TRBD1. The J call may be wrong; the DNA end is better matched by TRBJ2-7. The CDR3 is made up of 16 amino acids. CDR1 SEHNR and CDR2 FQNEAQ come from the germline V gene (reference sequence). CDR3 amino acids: CASSPTRTGLTYEQYF. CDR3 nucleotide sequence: TGTGCCAGCAGCCCCACACGGACAGGCTTGACCTACGAGCAGTACTTC.

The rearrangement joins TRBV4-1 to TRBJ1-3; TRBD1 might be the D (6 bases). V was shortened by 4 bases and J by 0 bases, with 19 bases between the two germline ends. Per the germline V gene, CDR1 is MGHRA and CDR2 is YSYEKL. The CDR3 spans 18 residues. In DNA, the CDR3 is TGCGCCAGCAGCCGACGGCGGTGGGGGCCGTACTCTGGAAACACCATATATTTT. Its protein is CASSRRRWGPYSGNTIYF.